These 20 T cell receptor beta chains came from one sample sequenced in a study of beta chain features in type 1 diabetes. The investigators reverse transcribed all of the isolated RNA, so they sequenced expressed TCRB transcripts. Libraries were prepared by immunoSEQ multiplex PCR; TCRdb keeps only in-frame clonotypes and omits some of them. This repertoire shows roughly 500,000 clones, about an eighth found once; its top ten account for over 0.04%. Material: naive CD4+ T cells from blood. These receptors all stem from a woman aged 18-35 years in good health.

A few counts support this clone. The V and J genes are TRBV27 and TRBJ2-3, with 9 bases matching TRBD1. Germline loops: CDR1 MNHEY, CDR2 SMNVEV (reference sequence). The CDR3 sequence is 16 residues long. V lost 5 bases and J lost 3; bases outside the gene matches: 9. CDR3 nucleotide sequence: TGTGCCAGCAGTCCCCTCGGGACAGGGTGGACAGATACGCAGTATTTT. It yields the protein CASSPLGTGWTDTQYF.

J is TRBJ1-5 and V is TRBV28; D possibly corresponds to TRBD1 (6 bases). V lost 3 bases, J lost 7 bases, and 19 bases lay in between. This CDR3 has 16 amino acids. Per germline, CDR1 MDHEN and CDR2 SYDVKM. CDR3 nucleotides: TGTGCCAGCAGTTTTCAGAGTCGGCAGGGGAGACAGCCCCAGCATTTT. It codes for CASSFQSRQGRQPQHF.

The genes are TRBV14 and TRBJ1-1, with TRBD1 matching 7 bases. Trimming removed 1 base from V and 9 bases from J; junction bases left unmatched: 2. The V gene's germline CDR1 is SGHDN and CDR2 FVKESK. This CDR3 has 12 amino acids. CDR3: CASSQGQGKAFF. CDR3 nucleotides: TGTGCCAGCAGCCAAGGACAGGGAAAAGCTTTCTTT.

This clone was found a few times. The same CDR3 can be traced to other DNA sequences in this sample. The V call is TRBV7-2, the J call TRBJ2-7; maybe TRBD1 (6 bases). Trimming took 3 bases from V and 2 from J, leaving 11 bases between them. There are 14 residues in the CDR3. CDR1 and CDR2 from the germline V gene are SGHTA and FQGNSA. The CDR3: CASSFSGATYEQYF. CDR3 coding DNA: TGTGCCAGCAGCTTTTCAGGGGCAACCTACGAGCAGTACTTC.

This clone was observed a few times. V is TRBV19 and J is TRBJ2-1; 7 nucleotides line up with TRBD2. Trimming at V came to 4 bases and at J to 2 bases, leaving 5 bases not matched to a gene. CDR3 length: 15 residues. Germline V gene data show CDR1 as LNHDA and CDR2 as SQIVND (reference sequence). CDR3 sequence (DNA): TGTGCCAGTAGTAACCCTGCGGGAGCCTACAATGAGCAGTTCTTC. As protein: CASSNPAGAYNEQFF.

This clone turned up a few times. Other DNA sequences of this sample code for an identical CDR3. The chain combines TRBV7-9 with TRBJ2-5; unclear D gene. CDR1 is SEHNR, CDR2 FQNEAQ, per germline (reference sequence). The CDR3 length is 12 residues. V lost 5 bases and J lost 5, with 9 bases in between. The CDR3 sequence: CASSRLGETQYF. Here the CDR3 DNA reads TGTGCCAGCAGCAGATTAGGGGAGACCCAGTACTTC.

This clone was seen only once. This chain links TRBV9 with TRBJ2-1; 11 bases match TRBD2. J was trimmed by 4 bases and V by 3 bases; bases with no gene match: 6. The germline V gene has CDR1 SGDLS and CDR2 YYNGEE. The CDR3 consists of 16 residues. CDR3 nucleotide sequence: TGTGCCAGCAGCGCGATTAGCGGGGGGGCATACAATGAGCAGTTCTTC. Its translation: CASSAISGGAYNEQFF.

This chain joins TRBV15 and TRBJ2-1; D is perhaps TRBD1 (6 bases). In germline, CDR1 is LNHNV, CDR2 YYDKDF (reference sequence). The CDR3 contains 12 residues. Deletions cut 4 bases from V and 8 bases from J, with 9 bases between. For the CDR3, the DNA is TGTGCCACCAGCATGACAGGTTATGAGCAGTTCTTC. It specifies CATSMTGYEQFF.

This clone was seen a handful of times. Other DNA sequences in this specimen translate into the identical CDR3. V gene TRBV9 combines with J gene TRBJ2-3; tentative D call: TRBD2 (6 bases). The CDR3 contains 14 residues. The ends were cut back, 2 bases at V and 0 bases at J, with 7 bases in the middle. Germline-derived CDR1 and CDR2 are SGDLS and YYNGEE. The CDR3 loop reads CASSVSGSTDTQYF. The DNA of the CDR3 is TGTGCCAGCAGCGTTAGCGGAAGCACAGATACGCAGTATTTT.

The sample holds a few counts of this clone. The chain carries TRBV5-1 and TRBJ2-5; possibly TRBD2 for D (6 bases). Trimming pared 1 base from V and 5 bases from J, leaving 15 bases between. CDR1 SGHRS and CDR2 YFSETQ come from the germline V gene. The CDR3 extends over 15 amino acids. CDR3 sequence (DNA): TGCGCCAGCAGCTTGTCGGCGGGTGGAGGGGAGACCCAGTACTTC. It is translated as CASSLSAGGGETQYF.

Regarding this clone: A clone one base away is much larger, so this may be a read error. The chain combines TRBV6-5 with TRBJ1-4; possible D gene TRBD1, 5 bases. With 6 bases removed from V and 8 bases from J, the gap between germline ends came to 10 bases. This CDR3 is 12 amino acids long. Looked up from germline, CDR1 is MNHEY and CDR2 is SVGAGI. This chain's CDR3 is CASSPGREKLFF. The CDR3 DNA follows: TGTGCCAGCAGCCCAGGGAGGGAAAAACTGTTTTTT.

This clone was picked up a small number of times. This chain connects TRBV28 to TRBJ1-2; D not certain. Trimming took 6 bases from V and 4 from J, leaving 6 bases between them. The CDR3 has 11 residues. The germline V gene has CDR1 MDHEN and CDR2 SYDVKM. In DNA form, the CDR3 reads TGTGCCAGCAGCCCGGGCTATGGCTACACCTTC. Encoded protein: CASSPGYGYTF.

The rearrangement uses TRBV30 and TRBJ1-2; D gene unclear. CDR3 length: 12 residues. Trimming shortened V by 2 bases and J by 7 bases, and 11 bases separated the two germline ends. The germline V gene encodes CDR1 GTSNPN and CDR2 SVGIG (reference sequence). This CDR3 is CAWSRQLGGYTF. In nucleotides, the CDR3 is TGTGCCTGGAGTCGTCAGCTGGGTGGCTACACCTTC.

This clone was observed a few times. The rearrangement uses TRBV29-1 and TRBJ1-4, with a tentative D call TRBD1 (5 bases). The CDR3 sequence is 14 residues long. Germline V gene lookup returns CDR1 SQVTM and CDR2 ANQGSEA. Trimming stripped 6 bases from V and 3 bases from J, with 14 bases between. The DNA of the CDR3 is TGCAGCGTAGCCGGGACGGTCTCTAATGAAAAACTGTTTTTT. This gives the protein CSVAGTVSNEKLFF.

This sequence joins TRBV6-5 and TRBJ1-2; D possibly corresponds to TRBD1 (5 bases). Trimming stripped 7 bases from V and 3 bases from J, with 12 bases between. This CDR3 has 13 residues. CDR1 is MNHEY and CDR2 is SVGAGI in the germline V gene. The CDR3, as DNA: TGTGCCAGCACCCTCGGGGCGGACTATGGCTACACCTTC. Amino acids: CASTLGADYGYTF.

The chain uses TRBV4-2 and TRBJ2-3; TRBD2 aligns across 10 bases. CDR1 is LGHNA, CDR2 YNFKEQ, per germline. After removal of 1 base from V and 4 bases from J, the junction contained 2 bases not matched to a gene. This CDR3 is 15 amino acids long. CDR3 loop: CASSQVAGGADTQYF. In DNA form, the CDR3 reads TGTGCCAGCAGCCAAGTAGCGGGGGGCGCAGATACGCAGTATTTT.

Of note for this clone: Other DNA sequences from this sample encode an identical CDR3 as well. The chain is built from TRBV7-9 and TRBJ2-1; 9 bases are a match to TRBD2. The CDR3 is 15 amino acids. Germline V gives CDR1 SEHNR, CDR2 FQNEAQ (reference sequence). V lost 5 bases, J lost 3 bases, and 5 bases stayed unmatched. This CDR3 reads CASSPGLAGYNEQFF. The CDR3, as DNA: TGTGCCAGCAGCCCGGGACTAGCCGGCTACAATGAGCAGTTCTTC.

V usage is TRBV29-1 and J usage is TRBJ1-1, with a weak D call TRBD1 (6 bases). The V gene lost 0 bases and the J gene lost 1 base, with 12 bases spanning the gap. This CDR3 has 15 amino acids. Looked up from germline, CDR1 is SQVTM and CDR2 is ANQGSEA. The CDR3 DNA reads TGCAGCGTTGAAGACTTCGGACAGCCGAACACTGAAGCTTTCTTT. Its translation: CSVEDFGQPNTEAFF.

V usage is TRBV2 and J usage is TRBJ2-4; 7 nucleotides match TRBD2. The CDR3 runs 13 residues. Germline V CDR1 and CDR2: SNHLY, FYNNEI. V lost 7 bases and J lost 7; bases outside the gene matches: 7. The CDR3, as DNA: TGTGCCAGCATGGTGGGAGGGGCGAACATTCAGTACTTC. It specifies CASMVGGANIQYF.

This clone was observed a few times. The rearrangement uses TRBV4-3 and TRBJ1-2; the D gene is possibly TRBD1 (5 bases). The V end lost 0 bases, the J end lost 4 bases, and 12 bases lay between the germline ends. Germline CDR1 LGHNA, CDR2 YSLEER. The CDR3 extends over 15 amino acids. The CDR3 here is CASSQDPAGTYGYTF. Here the CDR3 DNA reads TGCGCCAGCAGCCAAGATCCCGCAGGGACCTATGGCTACACCTTC.